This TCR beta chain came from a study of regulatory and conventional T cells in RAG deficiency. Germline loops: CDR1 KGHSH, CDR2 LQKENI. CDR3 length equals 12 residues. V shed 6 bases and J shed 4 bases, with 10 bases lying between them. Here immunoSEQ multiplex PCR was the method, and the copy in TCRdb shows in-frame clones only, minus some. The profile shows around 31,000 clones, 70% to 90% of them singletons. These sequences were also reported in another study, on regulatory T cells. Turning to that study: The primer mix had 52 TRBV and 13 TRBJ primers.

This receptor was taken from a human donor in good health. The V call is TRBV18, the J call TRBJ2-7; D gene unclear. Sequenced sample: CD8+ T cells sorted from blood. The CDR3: CASSPEAYEQYF. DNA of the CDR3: TGTGCCAGCTCCCCGGAAGCGTACGAGCAGTACTTC. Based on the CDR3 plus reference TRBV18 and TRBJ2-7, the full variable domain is NAGVMQNPRHLVRRRGQEARLRCSPMKGHSHVYWYRQLPEEGLKFMVYLQKENIIDESGMPKERFSAEFPKEGPSILRIQQVVRGDSAAYFCASSPEAYEQYFGPGTRLTVT.